This entry describes one T cell receptor (beta chain). In the study's own analysis: Counts of nucleated cells, estimated from reference gene primer amplification, were obtained. TCRdb keeps only in-frame clones here, not all; method: immunoSEQ multiplex PCR. D and trimming come from the DNA, and the V and J calls and clone size come from that table. Counted here are tens of thousands of clones, approximately 88% occurring once; the ten biggest clones make up just under 7.5%. This sample was included in a study of blood T cell repertoires in COVID-19. Study information: Specimens from acute and convalescent COVID-19 originated in the United States, Italy and Spain.

Germline assignment: CDR1 KGHSY and CDR2 FQNENV. Trimming took off 0 bases at V and 6 bases at J, with 11 bases between the two ends. The CDR3 sequence is 15 residues long. The chain carries TRBV16 and TRBJ1-4; D uncertain. Sequenced input: peripheral blood. This sequence was found in a man in his 70s with acute or convalescent COVID-19. CDR3 loop: CASSQSGGKDEKLFF. The CDR3 DNA reads TGTGCCAGCAGCCAATCGGGAGGGAAAGATGAAAAACTGTTTTTT.